One TCR beta chain is described in this entry. The antigen remains undetermined. These data are taken from a study of T cell responses to AZD1222 COVID-19 vaccine. Broader study findings: Close to half of all spike-specific TCRs reportedly target regions of the variants that are unmutated. At baseline, just a handful of AZD1222 recipients tested seropositive. Regions 160-218 and 743-854 dominated among vaccine-associated CD4 TCRs spanning spike. Spike-specific TCR depth and breadth grew after two AZD1222 doses.

Trimming removed 6 bases from V and 4 bases from J; junction bases left unmatched: 3. There are 13 residues in the CDR3. Germline lookup yields CDR1 SEHNR and CDR2 FQNEAQ (reference sequence). Here immunoSEQ multiplex PCR was the method, and the copy in TCRdb shows in-frame clones only, minus some. In the table there are about 100,000 clones, under 95% of which are singletons. Sequences were derived from peripheral blood, sampled on day 0 of AZD1222 vaccination. The chain recombines TRBV7-9 with TRBJ2-3; 8 bases are a match to TRBD1. The receptor was isolated from an adult in good health. This CDR3 reads CASRPQGADTQYF. The CDR3 region has the DNA TGTGCCAGCAGGCCACAGGGGGCAGATACGCAGTATTTT.